These 26 T cell receptor beta chains came from one sample sequenced in a study of blood T cell repertoires in COVID-19 (TCRdb year 2020). The library was prepared using the immunoSEQ multiplex PCR assay. TCRdb obtained this table from immuneACCESS and retained in-frame rearrangements with V and J assigned. These tables miss some clones; where compared with another copy, unresolved V genes account for less than half of the shortfall, and the remainder is unexplained. Here the sample has some 270,000 clones; roughly 90% occur a single time. The top ten constitute less than 2% of the sample. Sequencing was performed on PBMCs or T cells enriched from blood (not recorded which). These receptors came from a woman aged 55 to 70 who had recovered from COVID-19.

CDR3 loop: CASTTGGLGNQPQHF. Written as DNA, the CDR3 is TGTGCCAGTACCACGGGGGGGCTTGGCAATCAGCCCCAGCATTTT. J is TRBJ1-5 and V is TRBV19; tentatively, D is TRBD1 (6 bases). Per the germline V gene, CDR1 is LNHDA and CDR2 is SQIVND (reference sequence). The CDR3 contains 15 residues. V gave up 7 bases and J gave up 2 bases, with 15 bases separating them.

The chain employs TRBV20-1 and TRBJ2-1; D unresolved. The germline V and J ends were trimmed by 3 bases and 6 bases, with 12 bases remaining between them. Germline V gives CDR1 DFQATT, CDR2 SNEGSKA (reference sequence). The CDR3 is 13 residues long. The chain's CDR3 is CSASPNPSNEQFF. The CDR3 nucleotides read TGCAGTGCTAGTCCCAACCCGAGCAATGAGCAGTTCTTC.

The chain has TRBV7-9 and TRBJ1-1, with D unresolved. CDR1 and CDR2 (germline): SEHNR, FQNEAQ (reference sequence). The CDR3 has 14 amino acids. Trimming took 5 bases from V and 8 from J, leaving 18 bases between them. CDR3 nucleotide sequence: TGTGCCAGCAGCCCCGACGGTGCAGGTGGCGAAGCTTTCTTT. It encodes CASSPDGAGGEAFF. The full variable domain, its missing parts supplied by reference TRBV7-9 and TRBJ1-1, is DTGVSQNPRHKITKRGQNVTFRCDPISEHNRLYWYRQTLGQGPEFLTYFQNEAQLEKSRLLSDRFSAERPKGSFSTLEIQRTEQGDSAMYLCASSPDGAGGEAFFGQGTRLTVV.

This clone was detected once. The V gene is TRBV7-8, the J gene TRBJ1-6, with 7 bases that match TRBD1. The trim removed 5 bases at V and 5 bases at J, leaving 9 bases unmatched. The CDR3 sequence is 16 residues long. Germline assignment: CDR1 SGHVS and CDR2 FQNEAQ. The CDR3 sequence is CASSDRQGPNNSPLHF. The DNA of the CDR3 is TGTGCCAGCAGCGATAGACAGGGACCTAATAATTCACCCCTCCACTTT.

The chain joins TRBV5-1 to TRBJ1-5; 7 bases are shared with TRBD1. V was pared by 3 bases and J by 2 bases, with 2 bases of the junction left unmatched. The CDR3 has 14 amino acids. Germline CDR1 and CDR2: SGHRS and YFSETQ. CDR3 sequence (DNA): TGCGCCAGCAGCTGGCAGGGGGGCAATCAGCCCCAGCATTTT. Translated, it gives CASSWQGGNQPQHF.

The J gene is TRBJ2-1, the V gene TRBV3-1 (or the pseudogene TRBV3-2); 7 bases line up with TRBD2. This CDR3 is 18 amino acids long. V gave up 0 bases and J gave up 2 bases; unmatched junction bases: 10. Germline CDR1 LGHDT, CDR2 YNNKEL (reference sequence). The CDR3 sequence: CASSQDLGGGRAYNEQFF. CDR3 bases: TGTGCCAGCAGCCAAGATTTAGGTGGCGGGAGAGCCTACAATGAGCAGTTCTTC.

The rearrangement uses TRBV28 and TRBJ1-1; TRBD1 agrees at 7 bases. The junction had 2 bases not matched to a gene; V was cut back by 0 bases and J by 1 base. The germline V gene encodes CDR1 MDHEN and CDR2 SYDVKM. The CDR3 runs to 15 residues. The CDR3: CASSLWNRGNTEAFF. In DNA, the CDR3 is TGTGCCAGCAGTTTATGGAACAGGGGGAACACTGAAGCTTTCTTT.

The chain has TRBV10-1 and TRBJ2-5; 8 bases match TRBD2. Germline V gene sequence: CDR1 WNHNN, CDR2 SYGVQD (reference sequence). The V segment lost 0 bases and the J segment 5 bases; nucleotides outside the gene matches: 8. This CDR3 has 16 residues. The CDR3 DNA follows: TGCGCCAGCAGTGAGTCGGGGACTAGGGGTTTGGAGACCCAGTACTTC. As protein: CASSESGTRGLETQYF.

The chain uses TRBV4-2 and TRBJ1-2; D gene uncertain. Germline V gene data show CDR1 as LGHNA and CDR2 as YNFKEQ. The CDR3 has 15 amino acids. Trimming removed 0 bases at V and 7 bases at J, with 15 bases between. This chain's CDR3 is CASSQEARATAGYTF. The CDR3 DNA follows: TGTGCCAGCAGCCAAGAAGCAAGAGCAACTGCTGGCTACACCTTC.

The chain combines TRBV7-2 with TRBJ2-1; TRBD2 aligns across 7 bases. The length of the CDR3 is 15 residues. CDR1 SGHTA and CDR2 FQGNSA come from the germline V gene. V dropped 6 bases and J dropped 0; count of bases not matched to a gene: 5. CDR3 region: CASRPRTSSYNEQFF. The CDR3 coding sequence is TGTGCCAGCAGGCCTAGGACTAGCTCCTACAATGAGCAGTTCTTC.

This clone appeared a single time. The chain couples TRBV12-5 to TRBJ2-7; TRBD2 is a possible D gene (5 bases). Germline V gene lookup returns CDR1 LGHNT and CDR2 FRNRAP. The germline V and J ends were trimmed by 0 bases and 5 bases, with 23 bases remaining between them. The CDR3 totals 18 residues. CDR3 in DNA: TGTGCTAGTGGTTTGGTTTCTCCGGGGTCTCCTTTTTTCCACGAGCAGTACTTC. Its translation is CASGLVSPGSPFFHEQYF.

The chain recombines TRBV19 with TRBJ1-6; a weak D match, TRBD1 (5 bases). Trimming removed 7 bases at V and 4 bases at J, with 11 bases between. The CDR3 spans 14 residues. The V gene's germline CDR1 is LNHDA and CDR2 SQIVND (reference sequence). Here the CDR3 reads CASNAGRYNSPLHF. Written as DNA, the CDR3 is TGTGCCAGTAACGCGGGACGGTATAATTCACCCCTCCACTTT.

V is TRBV7-9 and J is TRBJ1-5; weak D call: TRBD1 (6 bases). This CDR3 is 16 amino acids long. Germline CDR1 reads SEHNR; CDR2 reads FQNEAQ (reference sequence). V lost 0 bases, J lost 5 bases, and 14 bases lay in between. CDR3 bases: TGTGCCAGCAGCTTAGCCCAACAGGGAGTTCATCAGCCCCAGCATTTT. Its translation is CASSLAQQGVHQPQHF.

The V gene is TRBV7-6, the J gene TRBJ2-1; TRBD1 aligns across 7 bases. V lost 4 bases and J lost 6; bases outside the gene matches: 9. CDR3 size: 15 residues. The V gene's germline CDR1 is SGHVS and CDR2 FNYEAQ. The CDR3 region is CASSYELGTVNEQFF. The CDR3, as DNA: TGTGCCAGCAGCTATGAGCTAGGGACAGTCAATGAGCAGTTCTTC.

V usage is TRBV11-3 and J usage is TRBJ2-5; 9 nucleotides agree with TRBD2. Germline V gene sequence: CDR1 SGHNT, CDR2 YENEEA. V dropped 5 bases and J dropped 4; count of bases not matched to a gene: 11. This CDR3 region has 16 residues. The CDR3 nucleotides read TGTGCCAGCAGCGCTGATAGCGGGAGAGGTGGAGAGACCCAGTACTTC. Amino acids: CASSADSGRGGETQYF.

J is TRBJ2-1 and V is TRBV12-5, with 7 bases that match TRBD1. Germline assignment: CDR1 LGHNT and CDR2 FRNRAP. With V trimmed by 0 bases and J by 7 bases, 9 bases remained unmatched. This CDR3 has 16 residues. The CDR3 reads CASGLVYWGQSNEQFF. Here the CDR3 DNA reads TGTGCTAGTGGTTTGGTATATTGGGGACAGTCTAATGAGCAGTTCTTC.

The chain is built from TRBV7-8 and TRBJ2-5, with D perhaps matching TRBD2 (6 bases). V lost 2 bases, J lost 2 bases, and 9 bases lay in between. Germline CDR1 reads SGHVS; CDR2 reads FQNEAQ. The CDR3 runs to 14 residues. CDR3 in amino acids: CASSLMRGQETQYF. The CDR3 nucleotides read TGTGCCAGCAGCTTAATGCGGGGACAAGAGACCCAGTACTTC.

In this sample, this clone turned up a few times. This sequence joins TRBV5-5 and TRBJ1-5, with 9 bases matching TRBD1. The length of the CDR3 is 14 residues. V was pared by 3 bases and J by 6 bases, with 4 bases of the junction left unmatched. Germline CDR1 and CDR2: SGHKS and YYEKEE (reference sequence). Written as DNA, the CDR3 is TGTGCCAGCAGCTCCGGGACAGGGTTTCAGCCCCAGCATTTT. Translation: CASSSGTGFQPQHF.

The gene calls are TRBV24-1 and TRBJ2-7; 7 bases line up with TRBD2. This CDR3 has 16 residues. Germline trimming cut 2 bases from V and 2 bases from J; bases unmatched to any gene: 8. The germline V gene has CDR1 KGHDR and CDR2 SFDVKD. The CDR3 bases are TGTGCCACCAGTGATTCCTCTAGCGGAGGGGCCTACGAGCAGTACTTC. This codes for CATSDSSSGGAYEQYF.

This chain links TRBV29-1 with TRBJ1-2; D is uncertain. The CDR3 length is 12 residues. Germline loops: CDR1 SQVTM, CDR2 ANQGSEA. The germline V and J ends were trimmed by 4 bases and 3 bases, with 9 bases remaining between them. CDR3 sequence (DNA): TGCAGCGTTGTTGCAGAAGACTATGGCTACACCTTC. Amino acids: CSVVAEDYGYTF.

The chain joins TRBV6-1 to TRBJ2-7; tentatively, D is TRBD1 (6 bases). CDR1 is MNHNS and CDR2 is SASEGT in the germline V gene. The CDR3 length is 16 residues. V was pared by 2 bases and J by 2 bases, with 16 bases between. Here the CDR3 reads CASSEFYGTSTYEQYF. DNA for the CDR3: TGTGCCAGCAGTGAATTCTACGGGACATCCACCTACGAGCAGTACTTC.

The chain is built from TRBV28 and TRBJ1-3, with D possibly matching TRBD1 (5 bases). V was clipped by 4 bases and J by 4 bases, with 14 bases between them. This CDR3 spans 15 amino acids. Germline-derived CDR1 and CDR2 are MDHEN and SYDVKM. The CDR3 nucleotides read TGTGCCAGCAGTTCCCCGGACATTTGGGGAAACACCATATATTTT. It translates to CASSSPDIWGNTIYF.

V is TRBV4-2 and J is TRBJ2-7, with TRBD2 matching over 10 bases. V trimming: 1 base; J trimming: 4 bases; junction bases outside the gene matches: 4. Germline-derived CDR1 and CDR2 are LGHNA and YNFKEQ. The CDR3 contains 15 residues. CDR3 loop: CASSQVTSGEYEQYF. CDR3 nucleotides: TGTGCCAGCAGCCAAGTTACTAGCGGGGAATACGAGCAGTACTTC.

The J gene is TRBJ2-7, the V gene TRBV21-1; TRBD1 reflects the table's D call only, with no check against the DNA. TRBV21-1 is a known pseudogene. This CDR3 has 14 amino acids. CDR3: CASSIPTGSSEQYF. CDR3 in DNA: TGTGCCAGCAGCATCCCGACAGGGTCTTCCGAGCAGTACTTC.

This clone occurred a few times. This chain joins TRBV4-1 and TRBJ1-1; 8 nucleotides agree with TRBD1. From germline, CDR1 is MGHRA and CDR2 YSYEKL. There are 13 residues in the CDR3. Losses at the gene ends were 1 base for V and 8 bases for J; bases not matched to a gene: 3. This CDR3 is CASSQGQGIEAFF. In DNA, the CDR3 is TGCGCCAGCAGCCAAGGACAGGGGATCGAAGCTTTCTTT.

There are a few counts of this clone. Other DNA sequences of this sample code for an identical CDR3. The genes are TRBV18 and TRBJ1-1; D perhaps matches TRBD1 (6 bases). CDR1 KGHSH and CDR2 LQKENI come from the germline V gene. Trimming pared 6 bases from V and 1 base from J, leaving 9 bases between. There are 13 residues in the CDR3. The CDR3 DNA reads TGTGCCAGCTCTCCGACAGGGAACACTGAAGCTTTCTTT. It translates to CASSPTGNTEAFF.